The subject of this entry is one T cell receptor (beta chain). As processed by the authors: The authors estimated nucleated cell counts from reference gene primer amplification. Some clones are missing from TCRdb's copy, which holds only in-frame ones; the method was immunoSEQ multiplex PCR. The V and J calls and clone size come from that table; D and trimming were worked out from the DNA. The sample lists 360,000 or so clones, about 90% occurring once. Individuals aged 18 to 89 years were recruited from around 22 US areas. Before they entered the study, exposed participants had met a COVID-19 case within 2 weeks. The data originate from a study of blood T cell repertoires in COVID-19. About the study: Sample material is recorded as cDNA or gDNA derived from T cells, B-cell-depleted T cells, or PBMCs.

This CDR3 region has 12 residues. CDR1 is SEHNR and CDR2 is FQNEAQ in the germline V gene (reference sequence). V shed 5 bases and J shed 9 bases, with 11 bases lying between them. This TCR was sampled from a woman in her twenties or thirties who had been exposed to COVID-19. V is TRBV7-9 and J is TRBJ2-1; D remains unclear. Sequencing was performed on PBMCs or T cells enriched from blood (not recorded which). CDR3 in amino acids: CASSPRFSEQFF. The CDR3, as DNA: TGTGCCAGCAGCCCGCGTTTTAGTGAGCAGTTCTTC. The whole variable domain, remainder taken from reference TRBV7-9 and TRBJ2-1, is DTGVSQNPRHKITKRGQNVTFRCDPISEHNRLYWYRQTLGQGPEFLTYFQNEAQLEKSRLLSDRFSAERPKGSFSTLEIQRTEQGDSAMYLCASSPRFSEQFFGPGTRLTVL.